Included here is one T cell receptor beta chain sequence, with context. Participant age was roughly 18 to 90 years, and participants resided in fewer than 30 US areas. Participants classified as exposed had met a COVID-19 case within 2 weeks before study entry. The data are from a study of blood T cell repertoires in COVID-19. For the study at large: The cDNA or gDNA used as material had been derived from T cells, B-cell-depleted T cells, or PBMCs.

Germline V gene lookup returns CDR1 LNHDA and CDR2 SQIVND (reference sequence). The V segment lost 0 bases and the J segment 5 bases; nucleotides outside the gene matches: 1. CDR3 length equals 15 residues. The table came from immunoSEQ multiplex PCR; TCRdb's copy has only in-frame clones and leaves some out. The table has some 320,000 clones, approximately 89% seen once. The chain carries TRBV19 and TRBJ2-5; 12 positions agree with TRBD2. The source of this sequence is a woman aged 50 to 60 who had been exposed to COVID-19. The sample taken for sequencing was PBMCs or T cells enriched from blood (not recorded which). In nucleotides, the CDR3 is TGTGCCAGTAGTATAGAGGGGACTAGCGGGGAGACCCAGTACTTC. It translates to CASSIEGTSGETQYF.